Listed below are T cell receptor beta chains from one sample, sequenced in a study of shared clonotypes between healthy human individuals. Here immunoSEQ multiplex PCR was the method, and the copy in TCRdb shows in-frame clones only, minus some. There are roughly 2,000,000 clones in the sample; roughly 95% occur only once, and approximately 1.2% lies in the top ten. The material sequenced was naive CD8+ T cells sorted from blood. The receptors derive from a man aged 18 to 30 in good health. CDR3s include the opening cysteine and the closing phenylalanine or tryptophan. The D gene is left open where the match is weak. Clone size is stated in some rows and not others, as once, few, many or a class when expanded.

>-|TRBV11-1|TRBJ1-1|-
TGTGCCAGCAGCTTAGATGGGGAATCGGGCACTGAAGCTTTCTTT
CASSLDGESGTEAFF
>-|TRBV27|TRBJ2-7|-
TGTGCCAGCAGTTTCGGGGCAGGGGTGGGGGAGCAGTACTTC
CASSFGAGVGEQYF
>-|TRBV29-1|TRBJ1-1|-
TGCAGCGCTACGTACATAAAATACATGAACACTGAAGCTTTCTTT
CSATYIKYMNTEAFF
>-|TRBV25-1|TRBJ2-2|-
TGTGCCAGCAGTGGGTCGGGAGAGGGGTCCGGGGAGCTGTTTTTT
CASSGSGEGSGELFF
>TRBD2|TRBV27|TRBJ2-1|-
TGTGCCAGCAGTATCATGACTAGCGTCGATGAGCAGTTCTTC
CASSIMTSVDEQFF
>-|TRBV6-5|TRBJ1-1|-
TGTGCCAGCAGTTATCGGGGGTACACTGAAGCTTTCTTT
CASSYRGYTEAFF
>-|TRBV14|TRBJ2-5|-
TGTGCCAGCAGCCAAGGGCAGGGATGGTTGGAGGAGACCCAGTACTTC
CASSQGQGWLEETQYF
>TRBD2|TRBV11-2|TRBJ2-1|-
TGTGCCAGCAGCTTAGGTAGCGGGGGGACGGGTGATAATGAGCAGTTCTTC
CASSLGSGGTGDNEQFF
>TRBD1|TRBV25-1|TRBJ1-6|-
TGTGCCAGCAGAGAACGACAGGGGAACAATTCACCCCTCCACTTT
CASRERQGNNSPLHF
>-|TRBV15|TRBJ1-1|-
TGTGCCACCAGCAGAGAAGAGGATATGAACACTGAAGCTTTCTTT
CATSREEDMNTEAFF
>-|TRBV9|TRBJ1-4|-
TGTGCCAGCAGCGGGGCTTTGGGAGAAAAACTGTTTTTT
CASSGALGEKLFF
>TRBD2|TRBV30|TRBJ2-1|-
TGTGCCTGGAGTGGTAGCGGGAGTGGCAATGAGCAGTTCTTC
CAWSGSGSGNEQFF
>-|TRBV5-1|TRBJ2-3|-
TGCGCCAGCAGCTTGGAACCGGGGAAGGCAGATACGCAGTATTTT
CASSLEPGKADTQYF
>-|TRBV11-2|TRBJ1-5|-
TGTGCCAGCAGCTTCCAATTACAGCCCCAGCATTTT
CASSFQLQPQHF
>-|TRBV7-8|TRBJ2-5|-
TGTGCCAGCAGCTTAGACCTAAGCTGGGGAGAGACCCAGTACTTC
CASSLDLSWGETQYF
>-|TRBV5-1|TRBJ2-7|-
TGCGCCAGCAGCTTGGGGGTGCTGGGGGAGCAGTACTTC
CASSLGVLGEQYF
>-|TRBV5-1|TRBJ1-1|-
TGCGCCAGCAGCTTGGTCCGAGGACCCTCGCCCCTCACTGAAGCTTTCTTT
CASSLVRGPSPLTEAFF
>-|TRBV15|TRBJ2-7|-
TGTGCCACCAGCAGTATACAGGACTTGAGCTCCTACGAGCAGTACTTC
CATSSIQDLSSYEQYF
>-|TRBV6-5|TRBJ2-2|-
TGTGCCAGCAGTTACTCCCCCACAGGAGTAACCGGGGAGCTGTTTTTT
CASSYSPTGVTGELFF
>TRBD2|TRBV5-6|TRBJ2-5|once
TGTGCCAGCAGCCCACTAGCGGGATCAGAGACCCAGTACTTC
CASSPLAGSETQYF
>-|TRBV5-1|TRBJ2-3|-
TGCGCCAGCAGCTGGGGACACCAAAACACAGATACGCAGTATTTT
CASSWGHQNTDTQYF
>-|TRBV7-3|TRBJ2-2|-
TGTGCCAGCAGCCACAGTGCTTACACCGGGGAGCTGTTTTTT
CASSHSAYTGELFF
>-|TRBV29-1|TRBJ2-7|once
TGCAGCGTTGATACGGGTAGCTCCTACGAGCAGTACTTC
CSVDTGSSYEQYF
>-|TRBV2|TRBJ1-3|-
TGTGCCAGCAGCCCGGGACTCTCTGGAAACACCATATATTTT
CASSPGLSGNTIYF
>TRBD2|TRBV5-6|TRBJ2-3|-
TGTGCCAGCAGCCTCGCCGAGCGGGAGGACGCAGATACGCAGTATTTT
CASSLAEREDADTQYF
>TRBD2|TRBV11-2|TRBJ2-7|-
TGTGCCAGCAGGCCCGAGGGACTAGTACTTTCCTACGAGCAGTACTTC
CASRPEGLVLSYEQYF
>-|TRBV19|TRBJ1-2|-
TGTGCCAGTAGTGTAAGGACGGTTTATGGCTACACCTTC
CASSVRTVYGYTF
>-|TRBV23-1|TRBJ2-2|-
TGCGCCAGCAGTCCCACCCCCAGGGGAGAGACCGGGGAGCTGTTTTTT
CASSPTPRGETGELFF
>-|TRBV5-4|TRBJ2-5|-
TGTGCCAGCAGCTTCTTTGCGGTCCCCCAAGAGACCCAGTACTTC
CASSFFAVPQETQYF
>TRBD2|TRBV27|TRBJ2-1|-
TGTGCCAGCAGTTCCCGACTAGCGGGGGGTCCTGTATCCTACAATGAGCAGTTCTTC
CASSSRLAGGPVSYNEQFF